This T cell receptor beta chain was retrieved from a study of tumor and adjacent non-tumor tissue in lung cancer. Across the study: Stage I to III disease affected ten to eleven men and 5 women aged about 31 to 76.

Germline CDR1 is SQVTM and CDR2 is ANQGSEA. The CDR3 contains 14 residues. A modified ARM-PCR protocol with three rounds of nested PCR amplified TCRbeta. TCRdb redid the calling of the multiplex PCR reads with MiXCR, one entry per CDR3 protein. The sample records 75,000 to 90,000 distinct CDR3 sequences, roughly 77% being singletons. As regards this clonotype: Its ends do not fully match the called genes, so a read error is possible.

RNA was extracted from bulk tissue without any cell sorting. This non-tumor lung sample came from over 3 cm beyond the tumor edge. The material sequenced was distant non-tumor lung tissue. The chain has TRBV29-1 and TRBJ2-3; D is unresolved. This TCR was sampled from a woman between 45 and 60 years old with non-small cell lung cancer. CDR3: CCVSADTTADTQYF. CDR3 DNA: TGCTGCGTTTCGGCTGATACGACCGCTGATACGCAGTATTTT.